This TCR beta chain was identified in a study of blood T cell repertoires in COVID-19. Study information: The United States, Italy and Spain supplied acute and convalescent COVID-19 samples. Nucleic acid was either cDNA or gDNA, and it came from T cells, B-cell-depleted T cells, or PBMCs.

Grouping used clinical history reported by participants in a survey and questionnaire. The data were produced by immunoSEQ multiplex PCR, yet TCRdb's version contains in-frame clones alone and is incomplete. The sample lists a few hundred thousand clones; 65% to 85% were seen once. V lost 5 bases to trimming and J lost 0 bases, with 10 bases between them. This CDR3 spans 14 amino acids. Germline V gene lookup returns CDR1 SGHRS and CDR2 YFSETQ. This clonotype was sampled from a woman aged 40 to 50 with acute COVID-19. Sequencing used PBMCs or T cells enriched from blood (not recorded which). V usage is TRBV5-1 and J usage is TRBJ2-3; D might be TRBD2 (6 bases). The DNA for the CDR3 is TGCGCCAGCAGGAGGACTACCAGCACAGATACGCAGTATTTT. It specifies CASRRTTSTDTQYF. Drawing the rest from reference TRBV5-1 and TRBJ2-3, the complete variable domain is KAGVTQTPRYLIKTRGQQVTLSCSPISGHRSVSWYQQTPGQGLQFLFEYFSETQRNKGNFPGRFSGRQFSNSRSEMNVSTLELGDSALYLCASRRTTSTDTQYFGPGTRLTVL.